This T cell receptor beta chain derives from a study of blood T cell repertoires in COVID-19. The CDR3 consists of 12 residues. V lost 6 bases and J lost 4, with 7 bases in between. Germline V gene sequence: CDR1 LNHDA, CDR2 SQIVND (reference sequence). Produced via immunoSEQ multiplex PCR; TCRdb's table is partial and in-frame only. The data hold 250,000 to 300,000 clones, with about 91% observed a single time. Details on this clone: This sample includes further DNA sequences coding for the same CDR3.

The sequenced sample was PBMCs or T cells enriched from blood (not recorded which). The chain carries TRBV19 and TRBJ1-5; D gene unclear. This receptor was taken from a human donor in a cohort exposed to, infected with or recovered from COVID-19 (not recorded which). The donor label of this sample is uncertain. The CDR3 bases are TGTGCCAGTAGGGACTTAAATCAGCCCCAGCATTTT. It codes for CASRDLNQPQHF.